These 27 T cell receptor beta chains share one sample of origin, sequenced in a study of OX40 agonist ivuxolimab in advanced cancers. Data came from immunoSEQ multiplex PCR; TCRdb stores just in-frame clones and leaves some out. The sample lists 40,000 to 60,000 clones, around 93% occurring once. Sequencing was performed on CD4+ or CD8+ T cells sorted from blood, taken in a trial of the OX40 agonist ivuxolimab. The origin of the receptors is an adult with an advanced solid tumor such as melanoma, head and neck, liver or kidney cancer.

The chain is built from TRBV7-6 and TRBJ2-3, with TRBD1 identical over 12 bases. The CDR3 sequence is 16 residues long. V gave up 5 bases and J gave up 2 bases; unmatched junction bases: 5. Germline CDR1 reads SGHVS; CDR2 reads FNYEAQ. CDR3 sequence: CASSRDRGHITDTQYF. The CDR3 DNA is TGTGCCAGCAGCAGGGACAGGGGGCATATCACAGATACGCAGTATTTT.

The rearrangement joins TRBV27 to TRBJ2-7; D might be TRBD2 (5 bases). V dropped 0 bases and J dropped 0 bases, with 9 bases sitting between them. This CDR3 has 15 amino acids. The V gene's germline CDR1 is MNHEY and CDR2 SMNVEV (reference sequence). This CDR3 reads CASSLSPGNSYEQYF. The CDR3 DNA reads as TGTGCCAGCAGTTTATCGCCCGGGAACTCCTACGAGCAGTACTTC.

The chain links TRBV27 to TRBJ2-1, with D tentatively TRBD1 or TRBD2 (5 bases each). Trimming took off 7 bases at V and 1 base at J, with 11 bases between the two ends. Germline V gene sequence: CDR1 MNHEY, CDR2 SMNVEV (reference sequence). The CDR3 extends over 14 amino acids. The CDR3 loop is CASTSWGSYNEQFF. In nucleotides, the CDR3 is TGTGCCAGCACCTCCTGGGGGTCCTACAATGAGCAGTTCTTC.

V usage is TRBV5-1 and J usage is TRBJ2-7; tentative D call: TRBD2 (5 bases). CDR1 is SGHRS and CDR2 is YFSETQ in the germline V gene. This CDR3 region has 14 residues. V was clipped by 7 bases and J by 0 bases, with 14 bases between them. CDR3 nucleotide sequence: TGCGCCAGCGCCCTGAGAGGAGGCTCCTACGAGCAGTACTTC. This translates into CASALRGGSYEQYF.

The V call is TRBV15, the J call TRBJ2-5; tentative D call: TRBD1 (6 bases). Germline assignment: CDR1 LNHNV and CDR2 YYDKDF (reference sequence). The CDR3 totals 16 residues. V was pared by 1 base and J by 3 bases, with 15 bases between. The CDR3: CATSRADLGAKETQYF. As DNA, the CDR3 is TGTGCCACCAGCAGAGCGGATTTGGGGGCGAAAGAGACCCAGTACTTC.

This clone was seen only once. This chain connects TRBV7-9 to TRBJ2-7; D is ambiguous. Germline CDR1 and CDR2: SEHNR and FQNEAQ (reference sequence). The V and J ends lost 1 base and 5 bases respectively, with 6 bases between them. The CDR3 runs 12 residues. CDR3 amino acids: CASSLERDEQYF. As DNA, the CDR3 is TGTGCCAGCAGCTTAGAAAGGGACGAGCAGTACTTC. The full variable domain, its missing parts supplied by reference TRBV7-9 and TRBJ2-7, is DTGVSQNPRHKITKRGQNVTFRCDPISEHNRLYWYRQTLGQGPEFLTYFQNEAQLEKSRLLSDRFSAERPKGSFSTLEIQRTEQGDSAMYLCASSLERDEQYFGPGTRLTVT.

In regard to this clone: A junction boundary mismatches the germline segment, possibly from a read error. The J gene is TRBJ2-7, the V gene TRBV7-7, with 13 bases lining up with TRBD2. Germline CDR1 SSHAT, CDR2 FNYEAQ (reference sequence). This CDR3 region has 18 residues. This CDR3 is CASSLTPGLAGEGNEQYF. DNA of the CDR3: TGTGCTAGCAGCCTTACTCCCGGACTAGCGGGGGAAGGCAACGAGCAGTACTTC.

The rearrangement links TRBV19 to TRBJ2-7, with 9 bases that match TRBD1. Germline loops: CDR1 LNHDA, CDR2 SQIVND (reference sequence). This CDR3 is 15 amino acids long. The V and J ends lost 1 base and 3 bases, in that order; junction bases with no gene match: 4. CDR3: CASSIGRDRDYEQYF. The DNA of the CDR3 is TGTGCCAGTAGTATAGGCCGGGACAGGGACTACGAGCAGTACTTC.

This clone was seen just once. This rearrangement joins TRBV28 to TRBJ2-1; TRBD2 agrees at 12 bases. CDR3 length: 16 residues. Trimming removed 2 bases from V and 4 bases from J; junction bases left unmatched: 3. The V gene's germline CDR1 is MDHEN and CDR2 SYDVKM. CDR3 DNA sequence: TGTGCCAGCAGTTTAGAGGGACTAGCGGGTTACAATGAGCAGTTCTTC. Translating gives CASSLEGLAGYNEQFF.

The rearrangement uses TRBV5-6 and TRBJ2-5; 9 bases line up with TRBD1. This CDR3 comprises 15 residues. The junction had 5 bases not matched to a gene; V was cut back by 0 bases and J by 5 bases. The germline CDR1 and CDR2 sequences are SGHDT and YYEEEE. The CDR3 bases are TGTGCCAGCAGCTTGGGGGACAGGGTGCCGGAGACCCAGTACTTC. This sequence encodes CASSLGDRVPETQYF.

The J gene is TRBJ2-1, the V gene TRBV15; D is unclear. Germline V lookup: CDR1 LNHNV, CDR2 YYDKDF (reference sequence). Trimming pared 3 bases from V and 4 bases from J, leaving 7 bases between. The CDR3 has 13 residues. In DNA form, the CDR3 reads TGTGCCACCAGCAGGGTGGGGTACAATGAGCAGTTCTTC. Its protein is CATSRVGYNEQFF.

The chain joins TRBV28 to TRBJ2-1; TRBD2 is a possible D gene (6 bases). CDR1 is MDHEN and CDR2 is SYDVKM in the germline V gene. The V end was cut by 2 bases, the J end by 6 bases, with 14 bases between. The CDR3 is 15 residues long. This CDR3 reads CASSLLLGLVNEQFF. CDR3 DNA: TGTGCCAGCAGTTTACTTCTGGGACTGGTCAATGAGCAGTTCTTC. Full variable domain (missing parts from reference TRBV28 and TRBJ2-1): DVKVTQSSRYLVKRTGEKVFLECVQDMDHENMFWYRQDPGLGLRLIYFSYDVKMKEKGDIPEGYSVSREKKERFSLILESASTNQTSMYLCASSLLLGLVNEQFFGPGTRLTVL.

The chain couples TRBV5-1 to TRBJ1-1; a possible D gene is TRBD1 (5 bases). Germline values: CDR1 SGHRS, CDR2 YFSETQ. Deletions cut 4 bases from V and 0 bases from J, with 19 bases between. This CDR3 comprises 17 residues. CDR3 sequence (DNA): TGCGCCAGCAGCCCACGGGGCGCCTTTAACATGAACACTGAAGCTTTCTTT. Encoded protein: CASSPRGAFNMNTEAFF.

J is TRBJ2-2 and V is TRBV9; D not resolved. V lost 0 bases and J lost 1, with 4 bases in between. The length of the CDR3 is 14 residues. Germline CDR1 SGDLS, CDR2 YYNGEE. CDR3 region: CASSVAENTGELFF. CDR3 sequence (DNA): TGTGCCAGCAGCGTAGCAGAGAACACCGGGGAGCTGTTTTTT.

The chain employs TRBV4-1 and TRBJ2-3, with D perhaps being TRBD1 or TRBD2 (6 bases each). The CDR3 loop spans 19 amino acids. Germline CDR1 reads MGHRA; CDR2 reads YSYEKL. With 1 base removed from V and 3 bases from J, the gap between germline ends came to 23 bases. The CDR3 here is CASSQAPRALRGETDTQYF. The CDR3 region has the DNA TGCGCCAGCAGCCAAGCCCCCCGGGCCCTAAGGGGGGAGACAGATACGCAGTATTTT.

A word on this clone: An end of the junction differs from the germline gene, which may be a read error. This chain joins TRBV5-4 and TRBJ2-7; TRBD2 might be the D (6 bases). The CDR3 is 16 amino acids. Germline V gene data show CDR1 as SGHNT and CDR2 as YYREEE (reference sequence). The CDR3 DNA sequence: TGCGCCAGCAGCCAAGAAGGGAGGTACGGGTATGGCGAGCAGTACTTC. It specifies CASSQEGRYGYGEQYF.

The chain carries TRBV6-5 and TRBJ1-1; 7 positions agree with TRBD1. Germline CDR1 and CDR2: MNHEY and SVGAGI. The ends lost 6 bases at V and 4 bases at J; junction bases unmatched: 8. The CDR3 covers 14 residues. The DNA for the CDR3 is TGTGCCAGCAGGCCGGGACAGTCGAGCACTGAAGCTTTCTTT. The encoded protein is CASRPGQSSTEAFF.

The chain uses TRBV4-1 and TRBJ2-5, with D possibly matching TRBD1 (6 bases). The germline V and J ends were trimmed by 3 bases and 6 bases, with 20 bases remaining between them. Germline V gene data show CDR1 as MGHRA and CDR2 as YSYEKL. The CDR3 has 16 amino acids. The CDR3 DNA is TGCGCCAGCAGCCACCTACAGGGCCCAGAAGGAAAGACCCAGTACTTC. Translation: CASSHLQGPEGKTQYF.

The chain uses TRBV7-2 and TRBJ1-4, with D perhaps TRBD1 (6 bases). Trimming pared 4 bases from V and 0 bases from J, leaving 12 bases between. This CDR3 spans 16 amino acids. Germline CDR1 reads SGHTA; CDR2 reads FQGNSA. This chain's CDR3 is CASSSGARATNEKLFF. The CDR3 bases are TGTGCCAGCAGCTCGGGGGCCCGGGCAACTAATGAAAAACTGTTTTTT.

The V and J genes are TRBV7-9 and TRBJ2-1; D remains unclear. V was shortened by 2 bases and J by 3 bases, with 11 bases between the two germline ends. The CDR3 runs 15 residues. Looked up from germline, CDR1 is SEHNR and CDR2 is FQNEAQ (reference sequence). The CDR3, as DNA: TGTGCCAGCAGCTTAACTCCGGTCGTCTACAATGAGCAGTTCTTC. This codes for CASSLTPVVYNEQFF.

The chain employs TRBV29-1 and TRBJ2-1, with TRBD2 matching 9 bases. Trimming cost V 8 bases and J 7 bases; bases outside gene matches: 12. The CDR3 totals 14 residues. From germline, CDR1 is SQVTM and CDR2 ANQGSEA. CDR3 sequence reads: CSILGLAKENEQFF. CDR3 DNA sequence: TGCAGCATACTAGGACTAGCGAAAGAAAATGAGCAGTTCTTC.

This chain uses TRBV7-9 with TRBJ2-7; D gene ambiguous. V was pared by 0 bases and J by 3 bases, with 6 bases between. The germline CDR1 and CDR2 sequences are SEHNR and FQNEAQ (reference sequence). This CDR3 has 13 residues. As DNA, the CDR3 is TGTGCCAGCAGCTTAGCAGCCAACTACGAGCAGTACTTC. It translates to CASSLAANYEQYF.

There are a few counts of this clone. This chain connects TRBV7-9 to TRBJ2-1; D may correspond to TRBD1 or TRBD2 (5 bases each). Trimming cost V 3 bases and J 4 bases, with 10 bases left between them. Germline V lookup: CDR1 SEHNR, CDR2 FQNEAQ (reference sequence). The CDR3 consists of 14 residues. The CDR3 is CASSFPGTYNEQFF. CDR3 coding DNA: TGTGCCAGCAGCTTTCCCGGGACGTACAATGAGCAGTTCTTC.

The rearrangement uses TRBV13 and TRBJ2-3; 7 nucleotides line up with TRBD1. The CDR3 runs 17 residues. The trim removed 6 bases at V and 0 bases at J, leaving 12 bases unmatched. CDR1 and CDR2 (germline): PRHDT, FYEKMQ (reference sequence). CDR3 bases: TGTGCCAGCAGGTCTACAGACAGGGCCCTCAGCACAGATACGCAGTATTTT. This codes for CASRSTDRALSTDTQYF.

The CDR3, as DNA: TGTGCCAGCAGCGCCGGGGGAGGGACCAATGAGCAGTTCTTC. Its protein is CASSAGGGTNEQFF. This rearrangement joins TRBV9 to TRBJ2-1; 7 bases are a match to TRBD2. J lost 6 bases, V lost 3 bases, and 6 bases had no gene match. The CDR3 loop spans 14 amino acids. CDR1 is SGDLS, CDR2 YYNGEE, per germline.

This sequence joins TRBV4-1 and TRBJ2-1, with no clear D. Germline V lookup: CDR1 MGHRA, CDR2 YSYEKL. The CDR3 spans 16 residues. Trimming stripped 3 bases from V and 0 bases from J, with 12 bases between. The CDR3 nucleotides read TGCGCCAGCAGCCAGGTGGTTGCCCCCTCCTACAATGAGCAGTTCTTC. This encodes CASSQVVAPSYNEQFF.

The V call is TRBV4-1, the J call TRBJ1-1; no clear D. CDR1 and CDR2 from the germline V gene are MGHRA and YSYEKL. The CDR3 contains 14 residues. The V end lost 1 base, the J end lost 3 bases, and 9 bases lay between the germline ends. The CDR3 DNA reads as TGCGCCAGCAGCCAAGGAATCGGGGACACTGAAGCTTTCTTT. Its translation is CASSQGIGDTEAFF.